A selection of T cell receptor beta chains follows, all from one sample in a study of T cells in Graves' hyperthyroidism and ophthalmopathy. TCRdb used MiXCR to reprocess the multiplex PCR reads, holding one entry per CDR3 protein. Among about 530,000 distinct CDR3 sequences listed, approximately 17% were seen once. Sequences were obtained from blood. All receptors derive from a woman younger than 35 with Graves' ophthalmopathy. CDR3s leave out the opening cysteine and the closing phenylalanine or tryptophan.

TRBV12-3/TRBV12-4	TRBJ2-7	ASSYGGEGVYEQY
TRBV7-2	TRBJ2-5	ASSFGGVETQY
TRBV20-1	TRBJ1-1	SARGLGPQEKIFSEAF
TRBV29-1	TRBJ2-7	SVEDRSSYEQY
TRBV13	TRBJ2-7	ASSQRQGRDEQY
TRBV7-3	TRBJ2-2	ASRADGELF
TRBV20-1	TRBJ1-3	SADRDLSGNTIY
TRBV28	TRBJ2-5	ASASGGAGKTQY
TRBV20-1	TRBJ1-1	SARDRTGDTEAF
TRBV7-9	TRBJ2-5	ASSSGGRVGETQY
TRBV20-1	TRBJ2-7	SARGDSWYEQY
TRBV6-2/TRBV6-3	TRBJ2-1	ASRGAGYNEQF
TRBV2	TRBJ1-1	ASSGSSSNTEAF
TRBV5-4	TRBJ2-7	ASSLAVGATGEQY
TRBV6-1	TRBJ2-7	ATKDRSYEQY
TRBV7-8	TRBJ1-1	ASSLAVQENTEAF
TRBV28	TRBJ2-5	ASSLWVQETQY
TRBV11-2	TRBJ1-2	ASSPSGEGYGYT
TRBV20-1	TRBJ2-4	SARLGQGQNIQY
TRBV27	TRBJ2-7	ASRTGPGEQY
TRBV20-1	TRBJ2-7	SAGRGGFYEQY
TRBV29-1	TRBJ2-3	SVEPSGAPDTQY
TRBV6-1	TRBJ1-3	ASSDEQSDGNTIY
TRBV28	TRBJ2-1	ASTSPGLAGIGEQF
TRBV11-2	TRBJ1-5	ASSYGTGNQPQH
TRBV30	TRBJ2-3	AWSLGSTDTQY
TRBV28	TRBJ2-4	ASSSTDRDNIQY
TRBV2	TRBJ2-2	ASSDEGTEGGELF
TRBV2	TRBJ1-1	ASIKTERTEAF
TRBV20-1	TRBJ2-7	SARDRRDRGSYEQY
TRBV2	TRBJ2-7	ANQLPPDEQY
TRBV20-1	TRBJ1-2	SANHGGGYT
TRBV3-1	TRBJ2-1	ASSQAVTSADEQF
TRBV20-1	TRBJ1-1	SADTLGSYTEAF
TRBV10-3	TRBJ1-1	AISELETSNTEAF
TRBV27	TRBJ1-5	ASSLTRSHSNQPQH
TRBV10-3	TRBJ2-2	AISESRGTGELF
TRBV28	TRBJ2-5	ASGSDSSGQETQY
TRBV5-1	TRBJ1-2	ASSSPGQGYGYT
TRBV6-2/TRBV6-3	TRBJ1-1	ASIPRFSDTEAF
TRBV5-5	TRBJ2-7	ASTPSYEQY
TRBV11-2	TRBJ1-1	ASSVYRGLRNTEAF
TRBV24-1	TRBJ2-1	ATSDLTGVFSEQF
TRBV18	TRBJ2-1	ASSPLREGIGEQF
TRBV20-1	TRBJ2-2	SARDEAGELF
TRBV3-1	TRBJ2-3	ASSLHGTSGTQY
TRBV12-3/TRBV12-4	TRBJ2-5	ASSLRGGWETQY
TRBV6-2/TRBV6-3	TRBJ2-7	ASSLLADYEQY
TRBV7-3	TRBJ2-5	ASSLEGLAGEQETQY
TRBV20-1	TRBJ2-7	SAKFGSGRANEQY
TRBV20-1	TRBJ2-3	SAREGLAGTDTQY
TRBV11-2	TRBJ2-1	ASSSLRGADEQF
TRBV6-2/TRBV6-3	TRBJ2-6	ASSTGASGANVLT
TRBV19	TRBJ1-5	ASNTARSPQH
TRBV20-1	TRBJ2-5	SVDTSGSGLGLETQY
TRBV30	TRBJ1-1	AWSTQRVGTPEAF
TRBV7-9	TRBJ1-1	ASSSPVRRGRTEAF